This is a list of T cell receptor beta chains from one sample in a study of cytomegalovirus exposure and HLA in healthy donors. Data came from immunoSEQ multiplex PCR; TCRdb stores just in-frame clones and leaves some out. This sample has about 130,000 clones, with roughly 84% found just once. The specimen was PBMCs. The source is a woman younger than 30 in good health and CMV-seropositive. The CDR3 runs from the conserved cysteine through the conserved F or W. The D gene is left open where the match is weak. For some rows the clone size is stated as once, few or many, or as a class when expanded; others skip it.

>few|TRBJ1-1|TRBV11-3|.
TGTGCCAGCAGCTTATCAAGCTACACTGAAGCTTTCTTT
CASSLSSYTEAFF
>.|TRBJ2-7|TRBV5-6|.
TGTGCCAGCAGCTACAGGGTAACGGGGTCCTACGAGCAGTACTTC
CASSYRVTGSYEQYF
>.|TRBJ2-7|TRBV29-1|TRBD1
TGCAGCGAAGGGACAGACACGGAGCAGTACTTC
CSEGTDTEQYF
>once|TRBJ1-1|TRBV14|TRBD1
TGTGCCAGCAGCCGGACAGGCCAGAGGGACACTGAAGCTTTCTTT
CASSRTGQRDTEAFF
>.|TRBJ2-3|TRBV19|TRBD2
TGTGCCAGTAGTACGGGACTAGCGGGGGGAACGGATACGCAGTATTTT
CASSTGLAGGTDTQYF
>.|TRBJ1-2|TRBV27|TRBD1
TGTGCCAGCAGGACAGGGGGAAGTGGCTACACCTTC
CASRTGGSGYTF
>.|TRBJ2-2|TRBV7-6|TRBD1
TGTGCCAGCAGCTCGGGGACAGGGGGCACCGGGGAGCTGTTTTTT
CASSSGTGGTGELFF
>.|TRBJ2-2|TRBV25-1|.
TGTGCCAGCAGTCCCCCAGGAAACGGGGAGCTGTTTTTT
CASSPPGNGELFF
>.|TRBJ1-6|TRBV5-4|.
TGTGCCAGCAGCTTTCAAGGGGGACCCTTAGATAATTCACCCCTCCACTTT
CASSFQGGPLDNSPLHF
>.|TRBJ1-6|TRBV4-1|.
TGCGCCAGCAGCCAAGATACGGAGCCACCCCTCCACTTT
CASSQDTEPPLHF
>.|TRBJ2-7|TRBV9|TRBD1
TGTGCCAGCAGCCCCAGGACAGGAATTCACGAGCAGTACTTC
CASSPRTGIHEQYF
>few|TRBJ2-3|TRBV18|TRBD2
TGTGCCAGCTCGGCTCAGTCGGGACTAGCGGCCGATACGCAGTATTTT
CASSAQSGLAADTQYF
>.|TRBJ2-2|TRBV6-5|TRBD2
TGTGCCAGCAGTTACGGCGGGGGAGACACCGGGGAGCTGTTTTTT
CASSYGGGDTGELFF
>.|TRBJ1-2|TRBV29-1|TRBD1
TGCAGCGTGATACAGGGGTCCCTAGGCTATGGCTACACCTTC
CSVIQGSLGYGYTF
>.|TRBJ1-3|TRBV6-5|.
TGTGCCAGCAAACGCACAGGGAGTCCTGGAAACACCATATATTTT
CASKRTGSPGNTIYF
>few|TRBJ1-1|TRBV18|.
TGTGCCAGCTCACCGGGGGGGGAACGGGACACTGAAGCTTTCTTT
CASSPGGERDTEAFF
>.|TRBJ2-1|TRBV4-1|.
TGCGCCAGCAGCCAAGAGCCGGGGGTGCCGTACAATGAGCAGTTCTTC
CASSQEPGVPYNEQFF
>.|TRBJ2-7|TRBV6-5|TRBD1
TGTGCCAGCAGTCCGGGACAGGGGATCTACGAGCAGTACTTC
CASSPGQGIYEQYF
>.|TRBJ2-6|TRBV10-3|.
TGTGCCATCAGTGAGTCACTGCAGGGAACTGGGGCCAACGTCCTGACTTTC
CAISESLQGTGANVLTF
>.|TRBJ2-5|TRBV30|.
TGTGCCGTAGGGGATTCTCGGGAGACCCAGTACTTC
CAVGDSRETQYF
>.|TRBJ2-7|TRBV28|.
TGCGCCAGCAGTACTCAGACAGTGCCCTACGAGCAGTACTTC
CASSTQTVPYEQYF
>.|TRBJ2-7|TRBV2|.
TGTGCCAGCAGTGAAGGGAACAGCCTCTCCTACGAGCAGTACTTC
CASSEGNSLSYEQYF
>.|TRBJ2-7|TRBV11-2|TRBD1
TGTGCCAGCAGCCGAGGGACAGGGGGTTTCGAGCAGTACTTC
CASSRGTGGFEQYF
>.|TRBJ1-5|TRBV2|TRBD1
TGTGCCAGCAGCCTGTCCCCGGGACAGGGGGACAATCAGCCCCAGCATTTT
CASSLSPGQGDNQPQHF
>.|TRBJ2-7|TRBV7-9|.
TGTGCCAGCAGGGAACTACACCTCTACGAGCAGTACTTC
CASRELHLYEQYF
>.|TRBJ2-2|TRBV27|TRBD2
TGTGCCAGCAGTCCCCTAGCGGGGATCACCGGGGAGCTGTTTTTT
CASSPLAGITGELFF
>.|TRBJ2-1|TRBV7-3|TRBD2
TGTGCCAGCAGCCCCGGGGGACTAGCGGGGGGTCATGGGCAGTTCTTC
CASSPGGLAGGHGQFF
>.|TRBJ2-1|TRBV7-3|TRBD1
TGTGCCAGCAGTCCCGGGACAGGGGACAATGAGCAGTTCTTC
CASSPGTGDNEQFF
>few|TRBJ1-1|TRBV15|TRBD1
TGTGCCACCAGCAGAGGGAGGGGGCAGAACACTGAAGCTTTCTTT
CATSRGRGQNTEAFF
>.|TRBJ2-1|TRBV7-2|TRBD2
TGTGCCAGCAGCCCGGTTAGCGGGGCTTACAATGAGCAGTTCTTC
CASSPVSGAYNEQFF
>.|TRBJ2-4|TRBV4-1|TRBD1
TGCGCCAGCAGCCAGGCGGACAGGGGCTTCGACATTCAGTACTTC
CASSQADRGFDIQYF
>few|TRBJ2-2|TRBV4-1|.
TGCGCCAGCAGCCAGGTCGGAGCGAACACCGGGGAGCTGTTTTTT
CASSQVGANTGELFF
>.|TRBJ1-1|TRBV5-1|.
TGCGCCAGCAGCTTCCGGGGACAAACACTTTCTAATGAAGCTTTCTTT
CASSFRGQTLSNEAFF
>.|TRBJ1-5|TRBV28|TRBD1
TGTGCCAGCAGCCAGACAGGGACAAATCAGCCCCAGCATTTT
CASSQTGTNQPQHF
>.|TRBJ2-3|TRBV2|.
TGTGCCAGCAGTGAAGAGGACAGATCAGATACGCAGTATTTT
CASSEEDRSDTQYF
>.|TRBJ1-1|TRBV28|.
TGTGCCAGCAGTTTGGGAGGGAATGGGGCTGAAGCTTTCTTT
CASSLGGNGAEAFF
>.|TRBJ1-5|TRBV9|.
TGTGCCAGCAGCCCCTCCGGGGACTCGGGGCAGCCCCAGCATTTT
CASSPSGDSGQPQHF
>.|TRBJ2-3|TRBV10-1|.
TGCGCCACCCAGGTCGTTCCCACAGATACGCAGTATTTT
CATQVVPTDTQYF
>once|TRBJ2-5|TRBV11-2|TRBD1
TGTGCCAGCAGCCTCGGGACAGGGGCTAGGGAGACCCAGTACTTC
CASSLGTGARETQYF
>.|TRBJ2-5|TRBV2|.
TGTGCCACCAGGGGAGGGGGGGAGACCCAGTACTTC
CATRGGGETQYF
>few|TRBJ1-2|TRBV7-9|.
TGTGCCAGCAGCTATGATCTAGGATTTGATGGCTACACCTTC
CASSYDLGFDGYTF
>.|TRBJ2-7|TRBV15|TRBD2
TGTGCCACCAGCAGAGATGCGGGGGGTTACGAGCAGTACTTC
CATSRDAGGYEQYF
>.|TRBJ1-6|TRBV2|.
TGTGCCAGCAGTGGAGAGTCGTTTAATTCACCCCTCCACTTT
CASSGESFNSPLHF
>once|TRBJ1-3|TRBV5-1|.
TGCGCCAGCAGCTTGGGAGACTCTAGAAACACCATATATTTT
CASSLGDSRNTIYF
>.|TRBJ1-1|TRBV2|.
TGTGCCAGCGGGAGGCTGAACACTGAAGCTTTCTTT
CASGRLNTEAFF
>.|TRBJ2-5|TRBV2|.
TGTGCCAGCAGTGAAGGGGGGAGGGGGTTAGCGTCGGAGACCCAGTACTTC
CASSEGGRGLASETQYF
>.|TRBJ1-1|TRBV27|.
TGTGCCAGCAGTTTAAGTATCCCAGCGGCTGAAGCTTTCTTT
CASSLSIPAAEAFF
>.|TRBJ2-5|TRBV11-3|TRBD2
TGTGCCAGCAGCCAAAGCGGGGGAGCCTTTGAGACCCAGTACTTC
CASSQSGGAFETQYF
>.|TRBJ1-3|TRBV4-2|TRBD1
TGTGCCAGCAGCCTTACAGGGGGACCTGGAAACACCATATATTTT
CASSLTGGPGNTIYF
>.|TRBJ2-3|TRBV6-1|TRBD2
TGTGCCAGCTCCGGGGGACTAGCGCTAGATACGCAGTATTTT
CASSGGLALDTQYF
>.|TRBJ1-2|TRBV5-1|TRBD1
TGCGCCAGCTCGCCCGGGACAGGGCTAGAAAACTATGGCTACACCTTC
CASSPGTGLENYGYTF